Below, 4 T cell receptor beta chains from the same sample are listed, as sequenced in a study of neoadjuvant anti-PD-1 for oral cavity cancer. Sequencing was performed with immunoSEQ multiplex PCR; in TCRdb, only in-frame clones are kept and a portion is missing. This table has 65,000 to 95,000 clones, 70% to 85% appearing once. Sequenced material: PBMCs, taken before nivolumab (anti-PD-1) treatment. These receptors were obtained from a person between 40 and 80 years old with oral cavity squamous cell carcinoma.

The genes are TRBV10-3 and TRBJ2-1; unclear D gene. Per the germline V gene, CDR1 is ENHRY and CDR2 is SYGVKD. V lost 0 bases and J 0 bases, leaving 3 bases between the germline ends. The CDR3 spans 14 residues. The CDR3 reads CAISESGSYNEQFF. The CDR3 DNA follows: TGTGCCATCAGTGAGTCGGGCTCCTACAATGAGCAGTTCTTC.

V usage is TRBV13 and J usage is TRBJ1-4; D perhaps matches TRBD1 (5 bases). Germline V lookup: CDR1 PRHDT, CDR2 FYEKMQ (reference sequence). The CDR3 has 16 amino acids. Trimming took 0 bases from V and 2 from J, leaving 10 bases between them. The DNA for the CDR3 is TGTGCCAGCAGCTTAGGGGAGGGGAGGACTAATGAAAAACTGTTTTTT. Protein product: CASSLGEGRTNEKLFF.

The chain uses TRBV6-5 and TRBJ2-7, with D possibly being TRBD2 (5 bases). V was clipped by 7 bases and J by 3 bases, with 13 bases between them. This CDR3 has 13 residues. Germline values: CDR1 MNHEY, CDR2 SVGAGI. CDR3 amino acids: CASKGVARYEQYF. CDR3 coding DNA: TGTGCCAGCAAGGGAGTCGCGCGCTACGAGCAGTACTTC.

The gene calls are TRBV9 and TRBJ2-1; no clear D gene. CDR3 length: 15 amino acids. Trimming removed 0 bases at V and 3 bases at J, with 10 bases between. Looked up from germline, CDR1 is SGDLS and CDR2 is YYNGEE. The CDR3 loop is CASSVEAAVYNEQFF. The CDR3 DNA is TGTGCCAGCAGCGTAGAGGCAGCCGTCTACAATGAGCAGTTCTTC.